A selection of T cell receptor beta chains follows, all from one sample in a study of T-cell memory formation after mild COVID-19. In TCRdb, the 5' RACE reads were re-called with MiXCR into one record per CDR3 protein. The table has approximately 150,000 distinct CDR3 sequences, about 14% seen once. Sequences were obtained from PBMCs or a T cell subset sorted from them (not recorded which). These TCRs come from an adult woman who had mild COVID-19 (a few samples of this study predate the infection). Cell type and time point are not known. Each CDR3 is given with its conserved first and last residue. D genes are given only for firm matches. Clone size is given for some rows only: seen once, a few or many times, or a class if the clone is expanded.

V,size,J,D,DNA,CDR3
TRBV7-9,-,TRBJ1-1,TRBD1,TGTGCCAGCAGCTTAGGACTCCGGACAGGGGCGAACACTGAAGCTTTCTTT,CASSLGLRTGANTEAFF
TRBV6-5,-,TRBJ1-2,TRBD1,TGTGCCAGCAGTTTGAAACAGGGGGCGGTTGGTTACACCTTC,CASSLKQGAVGYTF
TRBV7-2,-,TRBJ2-7,TRBD2,TGTGCCAGCAGCTCGACCGGGGGGGCTTTTTGGGAGCAGTACTTC,CASSSTGGAFWEQYF
TRBV9,-,TRBJ2-3,-,TGTGCCAGCAGCGAGGGCCCTCGCACAGATACGCAGTATTTT,CASSEGPRTDTQYF
TRBV7-9,-,TRBJ2-1,-,TGTGCCAGCAGCTTAGGTCACAATGAGCAGTTCTTC,CASSLGHNEQFF
TRBV29-1,-,TRBJ1-1,-,TGCAGCGTTGAATCGCAGGGTCTCTTCACTGAAGCTTTCTTT,CSVESQGLFTEAFF
TRBV5-1,few,TRBJ1-1,TRBD1,TGCGCCAGCGGGACAGGGGGGACGGGGAACACTGAAGCTTTCTTT,CASGTGGTGNTEAFF
TRBV14,few,TRBJ1-1,-,TGTGCCAGCAGCCAAGACCAAGCCCCACAGAACACTGAAGCTTTCTTT,CASSQDQAPQNTEAFF
TRBV24-1,few,TRBJ2-7,-,TGTGCCACCAGTGAAACAGGGATAATAGGCGAGCAGTACTTC,CATSETGIIGEQYF
TRBV2,few,TRBJ1-1,-,TGTGCCAGCAGTGTATGGGAGAACACTGAAGCTTTCTTT,CASSVWENTEAFF
TRBV12-3/TRBV12-4,few,TRBJ2-3,-,TGTGCCAGCAGCTACGGAGGACTGATTCATAGCACAGATACGCAGTATTTT,CASSYGGLIHSTDTQYF
TRBV19,few,TRBJ2-7,TRBD2,TGTGCCAGCGCAGCGGGAGGGCCCTCCTACGAGCAGTACTTC,CASAAGGPSYEQYF
TRBV6-5,-,TRBJ1-1,-,TGTGCCAGCAGTTACTTGACAGGAGGAAACACTGAAGCTTTCTTT,CASSYLTGGNTEAFF
TRBV21-1,-,TRBJ2-3,-,TGTGCCAGCAGCACAGAGCGGGAACCGAGCACAGATACGCAGTATTTT,CASSTEREPSTDTQYF
TRBV23-1,few,TRBJ1-5,TRBD1,TGCGCCAGCAGTGAGGGACAGGGGGCGGGTCAGCCCCAGCATTTT,CASSEGQGAGQPQHF